The subject of this entry is one T cell receptor (beta chain). What it binds is unknown. The data originate from a study of OX40 agonist ivuxolimab in advanced cancers. Study in general: Patients received intravenous ivuxolimab every 2 weeks at 0.01 to 10 mg/kg. Study-level findings and limits: Expanded clones were, on average, more numerous among CD8+ T cells than CD4+.

TCRdb keeps only in-frame clones here, not all; method: immunoSEQ multiplex PCR. The sample has roughly 80,000 clones, approximately 91% seen once; the top ten hold approximately 0.7%. Germline values: CDR1 SGHRS, CDR2 YFSETQ. CDR3 size: 16 residues. V lost 4 bases and J lost 3, with 18 bases in between. The clonotype comes from an adult with an advanced solid tumor such as melanoma, head and neck, liver or kidney cancer. V and J are TRBV5-1 and TRBJ2-3, with no clear D. Sample: CD4+ or CD8+ T cells sorted from blood, taken in a trial of the OX40 agonist ivuxolimab. CDR3 bases: TGCGCCAGCAGCAAGTCGAGGTACAAGGAAACAGATACGCAGTATTTT. It codes for CASSKSRYKETDTQYF.